This entry lists 9 T cell receptor beta chains sequenced from one sample in a study of shared clonotypes between healthy human individuals. Assay used: immunoSEQ multiplex PCR; TCRdb lists only in-frame clones, some missing. Of 2 million to 2.5 million clones in the sample, 85% to 95% were seen once. Sequencing was done on a sample of naive CD4+ T cells sorted from blood. Subset specified: CD45RA+ positively selected. The receptors were gathered from a man younger than 30 in good health.

In its sample, this clone was seen once. J is TRBJ1-2 and V is TRBV19; no clear D gene. The CDR3 consists of 13 residues. Trimming removed 3 bases from V and 7 bases from J, with 12 bases in between. Germline CDR1 is LNHDA and CDR2 is SQIVND (reference sequence). CDR3 bases: TGTGCCAGTAGTATTTCCGGGAGCGGTGGCTACACCTTC. This translates into CASSISGSGGYTF.

J is TRBJ2-1 and V is TRBV18; a weak D match, TRBD1 (5 bases). The CDR3 is 14 amino acids. Germline values: CDR1 KGHSH, CDR2 LQKENI. V shed 0 bases and J shed 8 bases, with 11 bases lying between them. The CDR3 nucleotides read TGTGCCAGCTCACCACCGTTATCACAGGATGAGCAGTTCTTC. This encodes CASSPPLSQDEQFF.

The chain uses TRBV6-4 and TRBJ2-5; D is unclear. This CDR3 region has 12 residues. Germline CDR1 and CDR2: MRHNA and SNTAGT. The CDR3 bases are TGTGCTTGGGATTCGATTTTGGAGACCCAGTACTTC. Translating gives CAWDSILETQYF.

The chain joins TRBV11-2 to TRBJ1-4; D remains unclear. Germline loops: CDR1 SGHAT, CDR2 FQNNGV. The length of the CDR3 is 17 residues. V lost 5 bases and J lost 3, with 19 bases in between. The CDR3: CASSPGVGFGSNEKLFF. CDR3 sequence (DNA): TGTGCCAGCAGCCCCGGGGTGGGGTTCGGATCTAATGAAAAACTGTTTTTT.

The genes are TRBV18 and TRBJ2-7; D unclear. V was pared by 0 bases and J by 3 bases, with 12 bases between. The CDR3 is made up of 15 amino acids. Germline loops: CDR1 KGHSH, CDR2 LQKENI. The CDR3 bases are TGTGCCAGCTCACCACCGTCCCCAGGAGTCTACGAGCAGTACTTC. It is translated as CASSPPSPGVYEQYF.

J is TRBJ2-3 and V is TRBV20-1; no clear D. CDR3 length equals 10 residues. V dropped 6 bases and J dropped 4 bases, with 5 bases sitting between them. Germline V gives CDR1 DFQATT, CDR2 SNEGSKA (reference sequence). The CDR3 nucleotides are TGCAGTGCCGTGGCAGATACGCAGTATTTT. This encodes CSAVADTQYF.

The chain joins TRBV4-1 to TRBJ1-4, with a possible D match to TRBD1 (5 bases). V shed 0 bases and J shed 8 bases, with 16 bases lying between them. The CDR3 length is 16 residues. The germline gives CDR1 MGHRA, CDR2 YSYEKL. DNA for the CDR3: TGCGCCAGCAGCCAAGATTTTGGGGCAGTAGGGGAAAAACTGTTTTTT. Amino acids: CASSQDFGAVGEKLFF.

The rearrangement joins TRBV7-9 to TRBJ2-7, with D unclear. The V end lost 0 bases, the J end lost 4 bases, and 7 bases lay between the germline ends. Germline-derived CDR1 and CDR2 are SEHNR and FQNEAQ (reference sequence). The CDR3 consists of 13 residues. Here the CDR3 DNA reads TGTGCCAGCAGCTTAGCGCCCTTTTACGAGCAGTACTTC. Protein: CASSLAPFYEQYF.

This chain uses TRBV28 with TRBJ1-3; no clear D. CDR1 and CDR2 from the germline V gene are MDHEN and SYDVKM. This CDR3 contains 14 residues. V lost 10 bases, J lost 1 base, and 14 bases lay in between. DNA for the CDR3: TGTGCCACTCAGGACGGTTCGTCTGGAAACACCATATATTTT. Translation: CATQDGSSGNTIYF.